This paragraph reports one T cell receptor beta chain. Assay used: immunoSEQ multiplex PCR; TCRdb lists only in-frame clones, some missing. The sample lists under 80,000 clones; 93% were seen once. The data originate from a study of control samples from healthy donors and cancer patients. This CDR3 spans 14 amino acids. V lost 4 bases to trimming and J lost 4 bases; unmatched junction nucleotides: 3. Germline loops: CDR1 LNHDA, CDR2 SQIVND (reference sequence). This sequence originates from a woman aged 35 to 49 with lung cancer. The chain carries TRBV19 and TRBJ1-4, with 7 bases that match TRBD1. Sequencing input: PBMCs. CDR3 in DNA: TGTGCCAGTAGTACGGGGACAGATAATGAAAAACTGTTTTTT. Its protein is CASSTGTDNEKLFF.